One and the same sample provided the 8 T cell receptor beta chains below, sequenced in a study of regulatory T cells in long-lasting Graves disease. Time point specified: newly diagnosed GD, antithyroid drugs for less than 3 months. From RNA extracted from PBMCs, the TCR library was made. CDR3-region Arm-PCR and iRepertoire HTBI primers produced the TCR beta libraries. In TCRdb, the multiplex PCR reads were re-called with MiXCR into one record per CDR3 protein. The sample holds 350,000 to 400,000 distinct CDR3 sequences, around 15% seen once. In addition, the sample was reused for a study of T cells in Graves' hyperthyroidism and ophthalmopathy.

The sample was peripheral blood mononuclear cells (PBMCs), taken at new diagnosis, from a patient treated with antithyroid drugs. The receptors originated from a woman aged 18-30 years with Graves disease.

This clonotype appeared many times. The chain carries TRBV2 and TRBJ1-1; D is ambiguous. The germline gives CDR1 SNHLY, CDR2 FYNNEI. The CDR3 consists of 13 residues. The V and J ends lost 0 bases and 10 bases respectively, with 12 bases between them. The CDR3 nucleotides read TGTGCCAGCAGTGAAGCGATCCGATTGGCAGCTTTCTTT. Its translation is CASSEAIRLAAFF.

This clonotype showed up many times. Germline and junction disagree at one end, which may indicate a read error. The chain joins TRBV11-2 to TRBJ2-5, with D perhaps TRBD2 (6 bases). The CDR3 spans 12 residues. In germline, CDR1 is SGHAT, CDR2 FQNNGV. The CDR3 DNA is TGTGCCAGCAGCGAAACCGGGACTGGGATCCACTTC. Amino acid sequence: CASSETGTGIHF.

Ten or more counts support this clonotype. The rearrangement uses TRBV30 and TRBJ1-1; D unclear. With 5 bases removed from V and 1 base from J, the gap between germline ends came to 11 bases. The CDR3 has 13 amino acids. In germline, CDR1 is GTSNPN, CDR2 SVGIG (reference sequence). In nucleotides, the CDR3 is TGTGCCTGGGGGTCGGGCGGGAACACTGAAGCTTTCTTT. The encoded protein is CAWGSGGNTEAFF.

CDR3 in amino acids: CASRAGYSNQPQHF. The CDR3 DNA reads TGTGCCAGCAGGGCAGGGTATAGCAATCAGCCCCAGCATTTT. The V gene is TRBV2, the J gene TRBJ1-5; TRBD1 might be the D (5 bases). Germline lookup yields CDR1 SNHLY and CDR2 FYNNEI. The length of the CDR3 is 14 residues. Trimming took 6 bases from V and 0 from J, leaving 9 bases between them.

This chain uses TRBV19 with TRBJ2-1, with 14 positions matching TRBD2. V lost 3 bases, J lost 6 bases, and 1 base stayed unmatched. From germline, CDR1 is LNHDA and CDR2 SQIVND (reference sequence). This CDR3 region has 15 residues. DNA for the CDR3: TGTGCCAGTAGTATCGGGACTAGCGGGGGCAATGAGCAGTTCTTC. This codes for CASSIGTSGGNEQFF.

This clonotype was seen more than once but under ten times. The CDR3 ends on some other residue instead of the conserved phenylalanine or tryptophan, so this is likely a read error. J is TRBJ1-1 and V is TRBV19; D uncertain. Trimming pared 2 bases from V and 1 base from J, leaving 11 bases between. The CDR3 is made up of 15 amino acids. Germline assignment: CDR1 LNHDA and CDR2 SQIVND (reference sequence). CDR3 bases: TGTGCCAGTAGTATACAAGGGCCGGGGAACACTGAAGCTTTCTTG. Encoded protein: CASSIQGPGNTEAFL.

In this sample, this clonotype turned up many times. V gene TRBV7-9 combines with J gene TRBJ1-1; D is undetermined. V shed 5 bases and J shed 8 bases, with 15 bases lying between them. The CDR3 is made up of 13 amino acids. Germline-derived CDR1 and CDR2 are SEHNR and FQNEAQ (reference sequence). The CDR3: CASSRGSGAEAFF. The CDR3 DNA follows: TGTGCCAGCAGCCGAGGGTCTGGAGCAGAAGCTTTCTTT.

This chain's CDR3 is CASSPRGALRKLQETQYF. The CDR3 region has the DNA TGTGCCAGCAGCCCCCGTGGCGCCCTCCGGAAACTCCAAGAGACCCAGTACTTC. The chain couples TRBV3-1 to TRBJ2-5, with unresolved D. Germline-derived CDR1 and CDR2 are LGHDT and YNNKEL (reference sequence). The CDR3 has 18 amino acids. Trimming took off 4 bases at V and 1 base at J, with 22 bases between the two ends.